The next 13 T cell receptor beta chains were all read from a single sample in a study of regulatory T cells in long-lasting Graves disease. Library construction for TCR beta used iRepertoire HTBI primers and Arm-PCR of CDR3 regions. Each CDR3 protein gets one entry after TCRdb re-called the multiplex PCR reads with MiXCR. The sample yields 200,000 to 250,000 distinct CDR3 sequences, 15% to 20% seen once. Time point denoted: newly diagnosed GD, antithyroid drugs for less than 3 months. Generation of the TCR library employed RNA extracted from PBMCs. These records were also assigned to another study, of T cells in Graves' hyperthyroidism and ophthalmopathy.

The source was peripheral blood mononuclear cells (PBMCs), collected at new diagnosis, from a patient treated with antithyroid drugs. Receptors were obtained from a woman aged 30 to 39 with Graves disease.

The CDR3 DNA follows: TGCAGTGCTACCCGGGACTCGAACTCCTACGAGCAGTACTTC. It specifies CSATRDSNSYEQYF. The rearrangement links TRBV20-1 to TRBJ2-7; D possibly corresponds to TRBD2 (6 bases). Germline CDR1 is DFQATT and CDR2 is SNEGSKA (reference sequence). Between the trimmed V and J ends, which lost 4 bases and 0 bases, there was a span of 13 bases. The length of the CDR3 is 14 residues.

J is TRBJ1-6 and V is TRBV12-3 or TRBV12-4; D not certain. CDR3 length: 16 amino acids. V shed 1 base and J shed 0 bases, with 7 bases lying between them. CDR3: CASSLVVSSYNSPLHF. For the CDR3, the DNA is TGTGCCAGCAGTTTAGTAGTGAGCTCCTATAATTCACCCCTCCACTTT.

Points on this clonotype: This could be a read error, since a much larger clone is one nucleotide away. CDR3 protein: CAISEPDRGTEALF. CDR3 nucleotides: TGTGCCATCAGTGAGCCGGATCGGGGGACTGAAGCTCTCTTT. The chain has TRBV10-3 and TRBJ1-1, with D possibly matching TRBD1 (5 bases). The CDR3 has 14 amino acids. Germline CDR1 ENHRY, CDR2 SYGVKD.

In the case of this clonotype: A single base separates this from a much larger clone, so it may be a read error. The V gene is TRBV18, the J gene TRBJ1-2; D uncertain. CDR1 KGHSH and CDR2 LQKENI come from the germline V gene. This CDR3 is 13 amino acids long. V lost 5 bases and J 8 bases, leaving 15 bases between the germline ends. The CDR3 DNA reads TGTGCCAGCTCAGCACTAGAAGGAGGAGGCTACACCTTC. It yields the protein CASSALEGGGYTF. The full variable domain, completed using reference TRBV18 and TRBJ1-2, is NAGVMQNPRHLVRRRGQEARLRCSPMKGHSHVYWYRQLPEEGLKFMVYLQKENIIDESGMPKERFSAEFPKEGPSILRIQQVVRGDSAAYFCASSALEGGGYTFGSGTRLTVV.

This clonotype was seen many times. The genes are TRBV11-3 and TRBJ1-2; 7 bases map to TRBD1. Germline CDR1 is SGHNT and CDR2 is YENEEA. Unmatched junction bases numbered 11, after V lost 5 bases and J lost 2 bases. The CDR3 length is 16 residues. The CDR3 nucleotides read TGTGCCAGCAGCCCCACGGCCGGGGGACAGAACTATGGCTACACCTTC. It translates to CASSPTAGGQNYGYTF.

This clonotype was detected many times. This chain uses TRBV28 with TRBJ1-2; TRBD1 agrees at 9 bases. CDR3 length: 16 residues. Trimming removed 2 bases from V and 4 bases from J; junction bases left unmatched: 8. Per germline, CDR1 MDHEN and CDR2 SYDVKM. The DNA for the CDR3 is TGTGCCAGCAGTTTACCACAGGGGGCGGTTAGCTATGGCTACACCTTC. This encodes CASSLPQGAVSYGYTF.

The chain has TRBV19 and TRBJ2-1, with TRBD1 identical over 8 bases. The CDR3 has 16 residues. Germline V gene lookup returns CDR1 LNHDA and CDR2 SQIVND (reference sequence). Unmatched junction bases numbered 12, after V lost 7 bases and J lost 4 bases. The CDR3 nucleotides are TGTGCCAGTAACCCCCCATCCGGACAGGGATACAATGAGCAGTTCTTC. Translation: CASNPPSGQGYNEQFF.

The gene calls are TRBV12-3 or TRBV12-4 and TRBJ2-7; the D is unclear. V was trimmed by 6 bases and J by 4 bases, leaving 19 bases between them. CDR3 size: 15 residues. The CDR3 nucleotides are TGTGCCAGCAGCGCCCGGACGGGTGGACGATACGAGCAGTACTTC. Amino acids: CASSARTGGRYEQYF.

The sample holds many counts of this clonotype. The V call is TRBV27, the J call TRBJ2-1; 12 bases are shared with TRBD2. The J segment lost 6 bases and the V segment lost 3 bases, leaving 3 bases of the junction unmatched. The length of the CDR3 is 15 residues. Looked up from germline, CDR1 is MNHEY and CDR2 is SMNVEV (reference sequence). DNA for the CDR3: TGTGCCAGCAGTTTTCCTAGCGGGGGGGGCAATGAGCAGTTCTTC. Protein: CASSFPSGGGNEQFF.

This clonotype was recorded at least ten times. The rearrangement joins TRBV12-3 or TRBV12-4 to TRBJ2-1; possibly TRBD1 for D (6 bases). The germline V and J ends were trimmed by 11 bases and 3 bases, with 20 bases remaining between them. The CDR3 contains 15 residues. CDR3 coding DNA: TGTGCCGTACTCAACACTTCGGACAGCTACAATGAGCAGTTCTTC. It encodes CAVLNTSDSYNEQFF.

This clonotype showed up many times. The rearrangement links TRBV3-1 to TRBJ1-1; the D gene is possibly TRBD1 (6 bases). Germline lookup yields CDR1 LGHDT and CDR2 YNNKEL (reference sequence). This CDR3 comprises 14 residues. The V end lost 4 bases, the J end lost 2 bases, and 11 bases lay between the germline ends. The CDR3 loop is CASSLNRDNTEAFF. In DNA, the CDR3 is TGTGCCAGCAGCCTCAACAGGGATAACACTGAAGCTTTCTTT.

This clonotype was found many times. This sequence joins TRBV29-1 and TRBJ1-1, with D hard to call. CDR3 length: 14 residues. The V gene's germline CDR1 is SQVTM and CDR2 ANQGSEA. V lost 0 bases and J 3 bases, leaving 11 bases between the germline ends. DNA of the CDR3: TGCAGCGTTGAAGATCAAGGTTTCTACACTGAAGCTTTCTTT. It translates to CSVEDQGFYTEAFF. The full variable domain, completed using reference TRBV29-1 and TRBJ1-1, is SAVISQKPSRDICQRGTSLTIQCQVDSQVTMMFWYRQQPGQSLTLIATANQGSEATYESGFVIDKFPISRPNLTFSTLTVSNMSPEDSSIYLCSVEDQGFYTEAFFGQGTRLTVV.

This clonotype came up a few times. V gene TRBV3-1 combines with J gene TRBJ2-7; TRBD1 aligns across 8 bases. V shed 5 bases and J 4 bases; nucleotides not matched to a gene: 10. Per the germline V gene, CDR1 is LGHDT and CDR2 is YNNKEL (reference sequence). The CDR3 is made up of 15 amino acids. CDR3 in amino acids: CASSWGRTGLYEQYF. In DNA form, the CDR3 reads TGTGCCAGCAGCTGGGGGCGGACAGGGTTATACGAGCAGTACTTC.